This T cell receptor (beta chain) emerged from a study of blood T cells in healthy people across ages. Primed by a sample-barcoded 5' primer and a J-beta primer mix, a second PCR proceeded for 7 to 11 cycles. TCRdb reanalysed the 5' RACE reads using MiXCR and keeps one entry per CDR3 protein. The sample carries 730,000 or so distinct CDR3 sequences, 40% to 45% recorded once. Germline CDR1 LGHDT, CDR2 YNNKEL (reference sequence). Trimming removed 0 bases from V and 4 bases from J, with 10 bases in between. The CDR3 has 15 amino acids. Note on this clonotype: Its antigen is not identified.

Each sample yielded at least 6 million isolated PBMCs. Extraction of total RNA produced a minimum of 6 micrograms from each sample. General study points: Higher diversity, along with more naive CD4+ cells, distinguished long-lived donors from aged donors.

This sequence joins TRBV3-1 and TRBJ2-1; D gene uncertain. Sequenced material: blood. This receptor was taken from a woman in her sixties in good health. The CDR3 region is CASSQDPAAYNEQFF. For the CDR3, the DNA is TGTGCCAGCAGCCAAGATCCGGCAGCTTACAATGAGCAGTTCTTC.